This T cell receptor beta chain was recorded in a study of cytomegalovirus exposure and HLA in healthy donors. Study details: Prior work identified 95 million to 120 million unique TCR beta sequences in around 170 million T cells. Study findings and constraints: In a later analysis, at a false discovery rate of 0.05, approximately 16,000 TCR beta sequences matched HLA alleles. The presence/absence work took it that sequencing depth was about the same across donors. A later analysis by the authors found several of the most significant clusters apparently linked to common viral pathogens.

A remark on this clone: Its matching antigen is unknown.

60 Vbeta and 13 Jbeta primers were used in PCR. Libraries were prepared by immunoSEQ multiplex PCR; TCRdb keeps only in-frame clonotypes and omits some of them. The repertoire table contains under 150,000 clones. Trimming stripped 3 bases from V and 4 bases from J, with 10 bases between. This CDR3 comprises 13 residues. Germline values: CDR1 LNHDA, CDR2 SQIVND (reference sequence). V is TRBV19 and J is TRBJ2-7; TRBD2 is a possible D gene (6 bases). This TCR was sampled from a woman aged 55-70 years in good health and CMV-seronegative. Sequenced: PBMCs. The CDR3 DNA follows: TGTGCCAGTAGTATCGGGACTCCTTACGAGCAGTACTTC. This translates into CASSIGTPYEQYF.